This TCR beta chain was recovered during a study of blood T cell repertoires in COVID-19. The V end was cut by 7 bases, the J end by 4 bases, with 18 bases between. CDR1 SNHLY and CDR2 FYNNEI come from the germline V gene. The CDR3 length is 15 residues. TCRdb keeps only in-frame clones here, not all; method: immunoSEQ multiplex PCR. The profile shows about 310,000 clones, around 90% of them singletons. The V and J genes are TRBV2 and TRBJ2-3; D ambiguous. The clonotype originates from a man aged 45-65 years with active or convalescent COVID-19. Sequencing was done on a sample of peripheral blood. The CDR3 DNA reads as TGTGCCAGCAAAAACAGCCTTTCCCGTCCAGATACGCAGTATTTT. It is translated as CASKNSLSRPDTQYF.